A single sample gave rise to the 18 T cell receptor beta chains below, sequenced in a study of low-dose radiotherapy and immunotherapy resistance in tumors. Primers used for first-strand cDNA, a TRAV- and TRBV-specific set, covered both alpha and beta chains. Amplification of TCRs used a constant-region primer and V-primer adapter for around 19 PCR cycles. TCRdb reprocessed the reads with MiXCR, giving one entry per CDR3 protein. The top ten hold 2.8% of the sample, which has 65,000 to 100,000 distinct CDR3 sequences, roughly 19% seen once. Time point defined: before trial treatment. The sequences come from PBMCs, collected before treatment. The source of these receptors is a male donor with prostate cancer.

Note on this clonotype: One end of the junction varies from germline; a read error may be responsible. The chain recombines TRBV7-6 with TRBJ2-3; 7 bases are a match to TRBD2. Germline lookup yields CDR1 SGHVS and CDR2 FNYEAQ. The CDR3 covers 15 residues. For the CDR3, the DNA is TGTGCTAGCAGCTTAGGTCTAGCGGGCACAGATACGCAGTATTTT. Encoded protein: CASSLGLAGTDTQYF. The full variable domain, rest sourced from reference TRBV7-6 and TRBJ2-3, is GAGVSQSPRYKVTKRGQDVALRCDPISGHVSLYWYRQALGQGPEFLTYFNYEAQQDKSGLPNDRFSAERPEGSISTLTIQRTEQRDSAMYRCASSLGLAGTDTQYFGPGTRLTVL.

This clonotype was observed many times. The chain recombines TRBV29-1 with TRBJ2-3, with 8 bases aligning to TRBD2. This CDR3 comprises 12 residues. Per the germline V gene, CDR1 is SQVTM and CDR2 is ANQGSEA. With V trimmed by 6 bases and J by 4 bases, 3 bases remained unmatched. The CDR3 region is CSVSGGADTQYF. The CDR3 coding sequence is TGCAGCGTGAGCGGGGGCGCAGATACGCAGTATTTT.

This clonotype came up many times. This chain joins TRBV20-1 and TRBJ2-2; no firm D call. Germline assignment: CDR1 DFQATT and CDR2 SNEGSKA (reference sequence). CDR3 length: 15 residues. Trimming took off 3 bases at V and 3 bases at J, with 14 bases between the two ends. The CDR3 DNA follows: TGCAGTGCTAGTTTCTCGAAGAAGGACACCGGGGAGCTGTTTTTT. It codes for CSASFSKKDTGELFF.

This clonotype was seen at least ten times. The chain couples TRBV5-1 to TRBJ2-7; D remains ambiguous. CDR1 SGHRS and CDR2 YFSETQ come from the germline V gene. The CDR3 runs 13 residues. Trimming pared 2 bases from V and 3 bases from J, leaving 9 bases between. The CDR3 nucleotides read TGCGCCAGCAGCTTCGGACCCTTCTACGAGCAGTACTTC. Translation gives CASSFGPFYEQYF. The whole variable domain, filled in from reference TRBV5-1 and TRBJ2-7, reads KAGVTQTPRYLIKTRGQQVTLSCSPISGHRSVSWYQQTPGQGLQFLFEYFSETQRNKGNFPGRFSGRQFSNSRSEMNVSTLELGDSALYLCASSFGPFYEQYFGPGTRLTVT.

Ten or more counts support this clonotype. The rearrangement joins TRBV14 to TRBJ2-3; 12 nucleotides match TRBD2. Trimming removed 1 base from V and 5 bases from J; junction bases left unmatched: 10. The CDR3 runs 18 residues. The V gene's germline CDR1 is SGHDN and CDR2 FVKESK. The CDR3 bases are TGTGCCAGCAGCCAAGGGGCCCTTCGGACTAGCGGGGAAGATACGCAGTATTTT. Amino acids: CASSQGALRTSGEDTQYF.

The chain uses TRBV29-1 and TRBJ1-4; no clear D gene. CDR3 length equals 14 residues. Germline loops: CDR1 SQVTM, CDR2 ANQGSEA. The ends were cut back, 6 bases at V and 8 bases at J, with 19 bases in the middle. In DNA, the CDR3 is TGCAGCGTACTAGAACGGACCCGAAAGGAAAAACTGTTTTTT. It codes for CSVLERTRKEKLFF.

Many counts were recorded for this clonotype. The rearrangement uses TRBV6-6 and TRBJ1-3; 7 nucleotides line up with TRBD1. Germline trimming cut 0 bases from V and 3 bases from J; bases unmatched to any gene: 2. In germline, CDR1 is MNHNY, CDR2 SVGAGI (reference sequence). CDR3 size: 15 residues. The CDR3 loop is CASSYSQGGGNTIYF. In DNA form, the CDR3 reads TGTGCCAGCAGTTACTCTCAGGGGGGTGGAAACACCATATATTTT.

This clonotype was counted between two and nine times. This chain connects TRBV7-2 to TRBJ2-7; TRBD1 matches 7 bases. The trim removed 1 base at V and 0 bases at J, leaving 3 bases unmatched. This CDR3 is built from 15 residues. Germline V gene data show CDR1 as SGHTA and CDR2 as FQGNSA. Written as DNA, the CDR3 is TGTGCCAGCAGCTTAGACGGGACAGCCTCCTACGAGCAGTACTTC. It encodes CASSLDGTASYEQYF. Full variable domain (missing parts from reference TRBV7-2 and TRBJ2-7): GAGVSQSPSNKVTEKGKDVELRCDPISGHTALYWYRQSLGQGLEFLIYFQGNSAPDKSGLPSDRFSAERTGGSVSTLTIQRTQQEDSAVYLCASSLDGTASYEQYFGPGTRLTVT.

In its sample, this clonotype was seen many times. The V and J genes are TRBV28 and TRBJ1-5; 8 nucleotides align to TRBD1. The CDR3 loop spans 15 amino acids. The germline gives CDR1 MDHEN, CDR2 SYDVKM. Trimming took 2 bases from V and 6 from J; bases not matched to a gene: 6. CDR3 in amino acids: CASSLGRGPTQPQHF. The CDR3 coding sequence is TGTGCCAGCAGTTTAGGCAGGGGGCCTACTCAGCCCCAGCATTTT.

This clonotype was observed at least ten times. The rearrangement uses TRBV2 and TRBJ1-6, with TRBD1 as a possible D gene (6 bases). Trimming cost V 8 bases and J 9 bases, with 17 bases left between them. The CDR3 has 14 amino acids. Germline values: CDR1 SNHLY, CDR2 FYNNEI. This chain's CDR3 is CASQVGGAGSPLHF. The CDR3 bases are TGTGCCAGCCAGGTCGGGGGCGCGGGTTCACCCCTCCACTTT. Filled out from reference TRBV2 and TRBJ1-6, the complete variable domain reads EPEVTQTPSHQVTQMGQEVILRCVPISNHLYFYWYRQILGQKVEFLVSFYNNEISEKSEIFDDQFSVERPDGSNFTLKIRSTKLEDSAMYFCASQVGGAGSPLHFGNGTRLTVT.

The sample holds many counts of this clonotype. This sequence joins TRBV27 and TRBJ2-7, with D perhaps TRBD1 or TRBD2 (6 bases each). Trimming took off 3 bases at V and 4 bases at J, with 16 bases between the two ends. Germline assignment: CDR1 MNHEY and CDR2 SMNVEV (reference sequence). The CDR3 sequence is 15 residues long. The CDR3 nucleotides are TGTGCCAGCAGTTTGGGGGGCCGTAGGCCATACGAGCAGTACTTC. Amino acid sequence: CASSLGGRRPYEQYF.

Ten or more counts support this clonotype. V gene TRBV28 combines with J gene TRBJ1-1; a possible D gene is TRBD1 (5 bases). CDR3 length: 12 residues. V was pared by 11 bases and J by 6 bases, with 16 bases between. Looked up from germline, CDR1 is MDHEN and CDR2 is SYDVKM. For the CDR3, the DNA is TGTGCCCTAAGAGGGCCGGGGGCTGAAGCTTTCTTT. Amino acids: CALRGPGAEAFF.

This clonotype appeared many times. The J gene is TRBJ2-1, the V gene TRBV3-1, with TRBD2 as a possible D gene (5 bases). This CDR3 is built from 16 residues. Germline-derived CDR1 and CDR2 are LGHDT and YNNKEL (reference sequence). V lost 6 bases and J 2 bases, leaving 17 bases between the germline ends. CDR3 protein: CASRPGEGNPYNEQFF. CDR3 DNA: TGTGCCAGCAGACCAGGTGAGGGAAACCCCTACAATGAGCAGTTCTTC.

The table lists this clonotype with many counts. The rearrangement uses TRBV11-2 and TRBJ2-7; D is ambiguous. CDR1 is SGHAT, CDR2 FQNNGV, per germline. V lost 2 bases, J lost 3 bases, and 20 bases lay in between. The CDR3 loop spans 17 amino acids. The CDR3 loop reads CASSLRPHPRNHYEQYF. The DNA of the CDR3 is TGTGCCAGCAGCTTAAGACCCCACCCTCGGAACCACTACGAGCAGTACTTC.

There are many counts of this clonotype. The chain uses TRBV11-2 and TRBJ2-2, with D perhaps TRBD1 (6 bases). Trimming took 6 bases from V and 5 from J, leaving 19 bases between them. The CDR3 extends over 16 amino acids. CDR1 and CDR2 from the germline V gene are SGHAT and FQNNGV. CDR3: CASRQTEQGVTGELFF. The CDR3 region has the DNA TGTGCCAGCAGGCAAACGGAACAGGGAGTAACCGGGGAGCTGTTTTTT. Supplemented by reference TRBV11-2 and TRBJ2-2, the full variable domain reads EAGVAQSPRYKIIEKRQSVAFWCNPISGHATLYWYQQILGQGPKLLIQFQNNGVVDDSQLPKDRFSAERLKGVDSTLKIQPAKLEDSAVYLCASRQTEQGVTGELFFGEGSRLTVL.

Ten or more counts support this clonotype. CDR3 nucleotides: TGTGCCAGCGCCGAGGCGGGCTTTTCCTACGAGCAGTACTTC. Its protein is CASAEAGFSYEQYF. The chain employs TRBV6-2 or TRBV6-3 and TRBJ2-7; possibly TRBD2 for D (5 bases). V shed 8 bases and J shed 1 base, with 15 bases lying between them. The germline V gene encodes CDR1 MNHEY and CDR2 SVGEGT. The CDR3 contains 14 residues.

The CDR3 loop is CASSSVWGTSGSVLETQYF. The CDR3 DNA reads as TGTGCCAGCAGCTCCGTTTGGGGGACTAGCGGGAGTGTCTTGGAGACCCAGTACTTC. The V call is TRBV7-2, the J call TRBJ2-5; 14 nucleotides match TRBD2. Germline V CDR1 and CDR2: SGHTA, FQGNSA. Trimming at V came to 4 bases and at J to 5 bases, leaving 15 bases not matched to a gene. This CDR3 comprises 19 residues. Full variable domain (remainder filled in from reference TRBV7-2 and TRBJ2-5): GAGVSQSPSNKVTEKGKDVELRCDPISGHTALYWYRQSLGQGLEFLIYFQGNSAPDKSGLPSDRFSAERTGGSVSTLTIQRTQQEDSAVYLCASSSVWGTSGSVLETQYFGPGTRLLVL.

This clonotype appeared many times. The gene calls are TRBV6-5 and TRBJ1-6; D might be TRBD1 (5 bases). Germline CDR1 is MNHEY and CDR2 is SVGAGI. The CDR3 length is 17 residues. Between the trimmed V and J ends, which lost 6 bases and 0 bases, there was a span of 15 bases. CDR3 nucleotides: TGTGCCAGCAGCCAGGGCCAATTAAGCTCCTATAATTCACCCCTCCACTTT. As protein: CASSQGQLSSYNSPLHF.